The clone carrying this TCR beta chain was observed once. This sample is drawn from a study of T-cell memory formation after mild COVID-19. MiXCR was run by TCRdb on the 5' RACE reads, yielding one entry per CDR3 protein. The repertoire consists of fewer than 700,000 distinct CDR3 sequences, with about 22% occurring once and the leading ten covering around 9.2%. Deletions cut 0 bases from V and 2 bases from J, with 11 bases between. The CDR3 contains 15 residues. Germline CDR1 LGHNA, CDR2 YNFKEQ. Specimen: PBMCs or a T cell subset sorted from them (not recorded which). This chain joins TRBV4-2 and TRBJ2-7, with D uncertain. The clonotype comes from an adult woman who had mild COVID-19 (a few samples of this study predate the infection). Cell type and time point are not known. CDR3 nucleotides: TGTGCCAGCAGCCAAGAAATGCTGACTCCCTACGAGCAGTACTTC. Its protein product is CASSQEMLTPYEQYF.